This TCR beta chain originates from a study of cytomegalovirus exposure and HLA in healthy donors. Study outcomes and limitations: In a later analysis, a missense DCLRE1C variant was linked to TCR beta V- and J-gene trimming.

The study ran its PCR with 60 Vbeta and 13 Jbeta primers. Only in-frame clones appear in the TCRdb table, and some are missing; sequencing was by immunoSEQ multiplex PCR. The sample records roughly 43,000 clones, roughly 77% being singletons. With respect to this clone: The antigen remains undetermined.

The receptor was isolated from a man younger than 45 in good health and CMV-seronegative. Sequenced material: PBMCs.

DNA for the CDR3: TGTGCCAGCAGTTCCGGGGGGTACGGCACAGATACGCAGTATTTT. It encodes CASSSGGYGTDTQYF. The chain carries TRBV2 and TRBJ2-3; 7 bases match TRBD2. Looked up from germline, CDR1 is SNHLY and CDR2 is FYNNEI. J was trimmed by 1 base and V by 5 bases; bases with no gene match: 6. This CDR3 region has 15 residues.